Each of the 32 T cell receptor beta chains below was sequenced from the same sample in a study of CD8 T cells in ankylosing spondylitis. TCRdb used MiXCR to reprocess the 5' RACE reads, holding one entry per CDR3 protein. The sample records around 330,000 distinct CDR3 sequences, around 10% being singletons. The sample consisted of blood, either unsorted or a sorted T cell fraction (not recorded which). The receptor set was obtained from a female donor with ankylosing spondylitis or in good health (not recorded which).

Ten or more counts support this clonotype. The gene calls are TRBV7-9 and TRBJ2-2; D may correspond to TRBD1 or TRBD2 (5 bases each). V dropped 5 bases and J dropped 5 bases, with 15 bases sitting between them. The CDR3 is 15 residues long. Germline assignment: CDR1 SEHNR and CDR2 FQNEAQ (reference sequence). The CDR3 bases are TGTGCCAGCAGCCCCTGGGGGAAAGATACCGGGGAGCTGTTTTTT. Amino acid sequence: CASSPWGKDTGELFF.

This clonotype was observed many times. The rearrangement joins TRBV5-1 to TRBJ2-7; a weak D match, TRBD2 (6 bases). V lost 0 bases to trimming and J lost 5 bases, with 15 bases between them. This CDR3 contains 15 residues. The germline CDR1 and CDR2 sequences are SGHRS and YFSETQ. The CDR3, as DNA: TGCGCCAGCAGCTTGGTTACTAGCCGGTTGAACGAGCAGTACTTC. It translates to CASSLVTSRLNEQYF.

This clonotype has ten or more counts. The V and J genes are TRBV25-1 and TRBJ2-5; D unclear. CDR1 is MGHDK, CDR2 SYGVNS, per germline. The V and J ends lost 7 bases and 5 bases respectively, with 8 bases between them. The CDR3 consists of 11 residues. CDR3: CASMEWETQYF. In DNA, the CDR3 is TGTGCCAGCATGGAGTGGGAGACCCAGTACTTC.

This clonotype was seen many times. The genes are TRBV27 and TRBJ1-2, with D hard to call. Trimming shortened V by 2 bases and J by 4 bases, and 14 bases separated the two germline ends. The CDR3 loop spans 15 amino acids. Germline V gives CDR1 MNHEY, CDR2 SMNVEV (reference sequence). Here the CDR3 DNA reads TGTGCCAGCAGTTTACAGCCGGGTACGGGCTATGGCTACACCTTC. Encoded protein: CASSLQPGTGYGYTF.

Many counts were recorded for this clonotype. This sequence joins TRBV7-9 and TRBJ2-7; perhaps TRBD2 as D (5 bases). V was clipped by 3 bases and J by 0 bases, with 6 bases between them. Per germline, CDR1 SEHNR and CDR2 FQNEAQ (reference sequence). The CDR3 is 13 amino acids. The chain's CDR3 is CASSFRGSYEQYF. CDR3 DNA sequence: TGTGCCAGCAGCTTTCGGGGCTCCTACGAGCAGTACTTC.

J is TRBJ2-1 and V is TRBV21-1; TRBD1, the table's D call, was not compared with the DNA. TRBV21-1 is described as a pseudogene. The CDR3 runs 17 residues. Here the CDR3 DNA reads TGTGCCAGCAGCAAAGCGCGCGGGGACAGGGATCGAAATGAGCAGTTCTTC. It codes for CASSKARGDRDRNEQFF.

This clonotype has ten or more counts. The rearrangement joins TRBV9 to TRBJ2-5; tentatively, D is TRBD1 (6 bases). Germline CDR1 and CDR2: SGDLS and YYNGEE. The CDR3 spans 13 residues. Trimming cost V 1 base and J 5 bases, with 9 bases left between them. CDR3 coding DNA: TGTGCCAGCAGCGTAAATGGGGGCGAGACCCAGTACTTC. It specifies CASSVNGGETQYF.

This clonotype has only a few counts. The chain couples TRBV18 to TRBJ2-4, with D unclear. This CDR3 comprises 14 residues. The V gene's germline CDR1 is KGHSH and CDR2 LQKENI. V was pared by 2 bases and J by 5 bases, with 10 bases between. The DNA of the CDR3 is TGTGCCAGCTCACCAAGCCTAGACCAAAACATTCAGTACTTC. The encoded protein is CASSPSLDQNIQYF.

The rearrangement uses TRBV7-9 and TRBJ1-1; weak D call: TRBD1 (6 bases). CDR3 size: 13 residues. Germline V CDR1 and CDR2: SEHNR, FQNEAQ (reference sequence). The germline V and J ends were trimmed by 2 bases and 13 bases, with 17 bases remaining between them. In DNA form, the CDR3 reads TGTGCCAGCAGCTTATCAACGTGGGACAAGGTTTTCTTT. This translates into CASSLSTWDKVFF.

This clonotype was detected ten times or more. The J gene is TRBJ2-7, the V gene TRBV5-1; possibly TRBD1 for D (5 bases). Germline V gene lookup returns CDR1 SGHRS and CDR2 YFSETQ. Trimming removed 4 bases at V and 7 bases at J, with 18 bases between. There are 14 residues in the CDR3. CDR3 residues: CASSLQMGQGEQYF. The CDR3 bases are TGCGCCAGCAGCCTCCAAATGGGGCAGGGAGAGCAGTACTTC.

This clonotype was seen at least ten times. J is TRBJ1-2 and V is TRBV5-1; D unresolved. Germline V CDR1 and CDR2: SGHRS, YFSETQ. The CDR3 length is 13 residues. The V end was cut by 0 bases, the J end by 3 bases, with 6 bases between. This CDR3 is CASSLGGDYGYTF. The CDR3 bases are TGCGCCAGCAGCTTGGGGGGAGACTATGGCTACACCTTC.

In this sample, this clonotype turned up many times. The chain is built from TRBV20-1 and TRBJ2-3, with 7 bases identical to TRBD1. Germline V CDR1 and CDR2: DFQATT, SNEGSKA (reference sequence). V lost 3 bases and J lost 2; bases outside the gene matches: 8. The CDR3 is 15 amino acids. The CDR3 bases are TGCAGTGCTAGGGACAGGCGAACCCTCACAGATACGCAGTATTTT. The encoded protein is CSARDRRTLTDTQYF.

V and J are TRBV6-5 and TRBJ2-5, with 10 positions matching TRBD1. Germline lookup yields CDR1 MNHEY and CDR2 SVGAGI. V was clipped by 2 bases and J by 3 bases; unmatched bases: 6. The CDR3 loop spans 16 amino acids. The CDR3 sequence is CASSYNAGTGEETQYF. The CDR3 nucleotides read TGTGCCAGCAGTTACAACGCCGGGACAGGGGAAGAGACCCAGTACTTC.

This clonotype showed up many times. The J gene is TRBJ2-3, the V gene TRBV5-1, with D perhaps matching TRBD2 (6 bases). Looked up from germline, CDR1 is SGHRS and CDR2 is YFSETQ. V lost 7 bases, J lost 6 bases, and 18 bases lay in between. The CDR3 runs to 14 residues. The CDR3 nucleotides read TGCGCCAGCTCGATTTCGGGAGACGGGGATACGCAGTATTTT. It is translated as CASSISGDGDTQYF. The whole variable domain, filled in from reference TRBV5-1 and TRBJ2-3, reads KAGVTQTPRYLIKTRGQQVTLSCSPISGHRSVSWYQQTPGQGLQFLFEYFSETQRNKGNFPGRFSGRQFSNSRSEMNVSTLELGDSALYLCASSISGDGDTQYFGPGTRLTVL.

This clonotype was detected only a few times. This chain uses TRBV28 with TRBJ2-7, with D perhaps matching TRBD2 (7 bases). V was shortened by 2 bases and J by 5 bases, with 10 bases between the two germline ends. The CDR3 length is 13 residues. Germline CDR1 is MDHEN and CDR2 is SYDVKM. CDR3 DNA sequence: TGTGCCAGCAGTTTAAGGGGGGGGAACGAGCAGTACTTC. Its protein product is CASSLRGGNEQYF.

As concerns this clonotype: Compared with germline, one end of the junction differs, possibly owing to a read error. The chain is built from TRBV5-6 and TRBJ2-1; 7 nucleotides line up with TRBD2. This CDR3 is built from 13 residues. The V gene's germline CDR1 is SGHDT and CDR2 YYEEEE. For the CDR3, the DNA is TGCGCCAGCAGCTTCGCAGCGGGGCAAGAGCAGTTCTTC. This encodes CASSFAAGQEQFF.

This clonotype has at least ten counts. J is TRBJ2-1 and V is TRBV12-3 or TRBV12-4; D is undetermined. The CDR3 length is 14 residues. V lost 6 bases and J 0 bases, leaving 9 bases between the germline ends. The CDR3 reads CASSRVGSYNEQFF. In nucleotides, the CDR3 is TGTGCCAGCAGCCGCGTTGGCTCCTACAATGAGCAGTTCTTC.

The sample holds a few counts of this clonotype. The rearrangement links TRBV7-9 to TRBJ2-4, with D maybe TRBD1 (6 bases). Deletions cut 6 bases from V and 1 base from J, with 19 bases between. Germline assignment: CDR1 SEHNR and CDR2 FQNEAQ (reference sequence). The CDR3 length is 17 residues. The chain's CDR3 is CASSSGHLGGAKNIQYF. CDR3 coding DNA: TGTGCCAGCAGTTCGGGACACCTTGGTGGGGCCAAAAACATTCAGTACTTC. Filled out from reference TRBV7-9 and TRBJ2-4, the complete variable domain reads DTGVSQNPRHKITKRGQNVTFRCDPISEHNRLYWYRQTLGQGPEFLTYFQNEAQLEKSRLLSDRFSAERPKGSFSTLEIQRTEQGDSAMYLCASSSGHLGGAKNIQYFGAGTRLSVL.

This clonotype qualifies as medium-sized. The V and J genes are TRBV28 and TRBJ1-3; perhaps TRBD1 as D (5 bases). The V and J ends lost 10 bases and 0 bases respectively, with 13 bases between them. There are 14 residues in the CDR3. CDR1 and CDR2 (germline): MDHEN, SYDVKM. CDR3 sequence reads: CATSQGFSGNTIYF. The CDR3 DNA is TGTGCCACCTCCCAGGGATTCTCTGGAAACACCATATATTTT.

Ten or more counts support this clonotype. The rearrangement uses TRBV5-1 and TRBJ2-2; D not certain. CDR1 and CDR2 from the germline V gene are SGHRS and YFSETQ. The CDR3 totals 14 residues. Trimming removed 4 bases at V and 7 bases at J, with 14 bases between. The CDR3 loop is CASSVVPINGELFF. For the CDR3, the DNA is TGCGCCAGCAGCGTGGTTCCCATAAACGGGGAGCTGTTTTTT.

This sequence joins TRBV5-1 and TRBJ2-1; perhaps TRBD2 as D (6 bases). The germline CDR1 and CDR2 sequences are SGHRS and YFSETQ. This CDR3 has 16 amino acids. The V end was cut by 1 base, the J end by 0 bases, with 11 bases between. CDR3 in DNA: TGCGCCAGCAGCTTGAGCCTCGGGAGCTCCTACAATGAGCAGTTCTTC. Translation gives CASSLSLGSSYNEQFF. Using reference TRBV5-1 and TRBJ2-1 for the parts outside the CDR3, the full variable domain is KAGVTQTPRYLIKTRGQQVTLSCSPISGHRSVSWYQQTPGQGLQFLFEYFSETQRNKGNFPGRFSGRQFSNSRSEMNVSTLELGDSALYLCASSLSLGSSYNEQFFGPGTRLTVL.

V is TRBV5-1 and J is TRBJ2-1; 9 bases agree with TRBD1. Germline V gene lookup returns CDR1 SGHRS and CDR2 YFSETQ. CDR3 length equals 16 residues. V gave up 0 bases and J gave up 4 bases; unmatched junction bases: 5. The CDR3 loop reads CASSLAQQGAYNEQFF. The CDR3 DNA follows: TGCGCCAGCAGCTTGGCCCAACAGGGGGCTTACAATGAGCAGTTCTTC.

This clonotype was observed many times. This chain connects TRBV6-1 to TRBJ1-6; TRBD1 matches at 7 bases. J was trimmed by 6 bases and V by 5 bases; bases with no gene match: 7. This CDR3 spans 15 amino acids. CDR1 MNHNS and CDR2 SASEGT come from the germline V gene. The CDR3 nucleotides are TGTGCCAGCAGTCCGGAGGGGGCTCGTAATTCACCCCTCCACTTT. It translates to CASSPEGARNSPLHF.

Ten or more counts support this clonotype. The chain combines TRBV20-1 with TRBJ2-1, with no clear D. The CDR3 consists of 11 residues. Trimming took 1 base from V and 5 from J, leaving 3 bases between them. The germline V gene has CDR1 DFQATT and CDR2 SNEGSKA (reference sequence). The CDR3, as DNA: TGCAGTGCTAGAGCTGACAATGAGCAGTTCTTC. Protein product: CSARADNEQFF.

This clonotype showed up many times. V and J are TRBV20-1 and TRBJ1-3; no clear D gene. The CDR3 loop spans 14 amino acids. Trimming took off 0 bases at V and 8 bases at J, with 14 bases between the two ends. Germline V gene data show CDR1 as DFQATT and CDR2 as SNEGSKA (reference sequence). CDR3: CSARDPMDPYTIYF. The CDR3, as DNA: TGCAGTGCTAGAGATCCAATGGATCCATACACCATATATTTT.

At least ten counts were recorded for this clonotype. The rearrangement uses TRBV7-2 and TRBJ2-1, with TRBD2 identical over 11 bases. The CDR3 runs to 17 residues. From germline, CDR1 is SGHTA and CDR2 FQGNSA. Losses at the gene ends were 3 bases for V and 7 bases for J; bases not matched to a gene: 11. In nucleotides, the CDR3 is TGTGCCAGCAGCTTTGCCCCCCTAGCGGGAGGTCTAAATGAGCAGTTCTTC. This translates into CASSFAPLAGGLNEQFF.

The gene calls are TRBV24-1 and TRBJ1-1, with D unclear. This CDR3 has 13 residues. V was clipped by 7 bases and J by 1 base, with 9 bases between them. Germline CDR1 and CDR2: KGHDR and SFDVKD. The CDR3 region has the DNA TGTGCCACCAGGGAGGGTTGGAACACTGAAGCTTTCTTT. It translates to CATREGWNTEAFF.

The chain is built from TRBV6-1 and TRBJ1-1; D unresolved. This CDR3 is built from 13 residues. In germline, CDR1 is MNHNS, CDR2 SASEGT. V was shortened by 1 base and J by 3 bases, with 6 bases between the two germline ends. CDR3 loop: CASSEGGHTEAFF. The CDR3 DNA is TGTGCCAGCAGTGAAGGCGGACACACTGAAGCTTTCTTT.

This clonotype occurred many times. This chain joins TRBV29-1 and TRBJ1-1; D ambiguous. V lost 4 bases and J 2 bases, leaving 11 bases between the germline ends. Germline values: CDR1 SQVTM, CDR2 ANQGSEA. The CDR3 runs to 13 residues. The CDR3 sequence: CSVGRTRNTEAFF. In DNA form, the CDR3 reads TGCAGCGTTGGACGGACGAGAAACACTGAAGCTTTCTTT.

This clonotype turned up a few times. The rearrangement uses TRBV3-1 and TRBJ2-1; TRBD2 might be the D (6 bases). The germline CDR1 and CDR2 sequences are LGHDT and YNNKEL (reference sequence). Trimming removed 4 bases at V and 1 base at J, with 17 bases between. The CDR3 runs to 17 residues. The CDR3 reads CASSPNKELASYNEQFF. CDR3 bases: TGTGCCAGCAGCCCAAACAAAGAACTAGCATCCTACAATGAGCAGTTCTTC.

This clonotype has a count of ten or more. V gene TRBV10-3 combines with J gene TRBJ2-7, with D perhaps matching TRBD2 (6 bases). From germline, CDR1 is ENHRY and CDR2 SYGVKD. Trimming pared 2 bases from V and 2 bases from J, leaving 16 bases between. CDR3 length equals 16 residues. CDR3 region: CAISERGGLATYEQYF. The DNA for the CDR3 is TGTGCCATCAGTGAGAGAGGAGGGCTAGCCACCTACGAGCAGTACTTC.

This clonotype has a handful of counts. CDR3 sequence: CASSLGQGNIQYF. The CDR3 DNA reads TGTGCCAGCAGTTTAGGACAGGGAAACATTCAGTACTTC. The chain links TRBV12-3 or TRBV12-4 to TRBJ2-4; 7 positions match TRBD1. The CDR3 is made up of 13 amino acids. After removal of 1 base from V and 6 bases from J, the junction contained 0 bases not matched to a gene.